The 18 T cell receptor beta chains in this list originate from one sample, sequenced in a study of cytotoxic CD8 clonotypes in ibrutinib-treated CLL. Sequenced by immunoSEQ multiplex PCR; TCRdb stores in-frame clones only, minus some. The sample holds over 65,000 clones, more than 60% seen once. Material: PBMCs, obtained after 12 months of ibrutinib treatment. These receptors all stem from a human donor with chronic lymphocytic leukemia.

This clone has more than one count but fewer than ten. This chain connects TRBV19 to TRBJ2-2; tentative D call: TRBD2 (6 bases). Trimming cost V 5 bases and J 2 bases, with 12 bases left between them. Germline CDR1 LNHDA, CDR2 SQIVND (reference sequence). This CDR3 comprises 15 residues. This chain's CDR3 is CASSASGVNTGELFF. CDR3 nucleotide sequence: TGTGCCAGTAGTGCCTCGGGAGTTAACACCGGGGAGCTGTTTTTT.

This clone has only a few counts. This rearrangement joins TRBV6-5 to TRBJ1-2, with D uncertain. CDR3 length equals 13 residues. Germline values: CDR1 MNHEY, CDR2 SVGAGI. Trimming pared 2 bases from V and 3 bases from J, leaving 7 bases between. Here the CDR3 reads CASSYAGDYGYTF. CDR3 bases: TGTGCCAGCAGTTACGCGGGCGACTATGGCTACACCTTC.

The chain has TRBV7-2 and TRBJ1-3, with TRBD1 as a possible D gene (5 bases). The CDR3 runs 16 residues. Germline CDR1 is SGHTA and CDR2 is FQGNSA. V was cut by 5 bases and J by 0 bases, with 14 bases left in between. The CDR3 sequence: CASSKDSTTSGNTIYF. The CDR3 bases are TGTGCCAGCAGCAAAGACAGTACAACCTCTGGAAACACCATATATTTT.

CDR3 bases: TGCGCCAGCAGCTTGGACAGGGGCTACGAGCAGTACTTC. Protein product: CASSLDRGYEQYF. This chain connects TRBV5-1 to TRBJ2-7, with TRBD1 matching over 7 bases. CDR1 SGHRS and CDR2 YFSETQ come from the germline V gene. V lost 0 bases to trimming and J lost 3 bases; unmatched junction nucleotides: 0. The length of the CDR3 is 13 residues.

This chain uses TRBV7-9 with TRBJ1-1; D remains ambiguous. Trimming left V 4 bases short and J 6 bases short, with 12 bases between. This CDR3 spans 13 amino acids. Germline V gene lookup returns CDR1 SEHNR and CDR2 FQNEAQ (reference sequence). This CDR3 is CASSYQTVAEAFF. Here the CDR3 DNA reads TGTGCCAGCAGCTATCAAACAGTCGCTGAAGCTTTCTTT. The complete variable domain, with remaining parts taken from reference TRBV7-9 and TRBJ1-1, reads DTGVSQNPRHKITKRGQNVTFRCDPISEHNRLYWYRQTLGQGPEFLTYFQNEAQLEKSRLLSDRFSAERPKGSFSTLEIQRTEQGDSAMYLCASSYQTVAEAFFGQGTRLTVV.

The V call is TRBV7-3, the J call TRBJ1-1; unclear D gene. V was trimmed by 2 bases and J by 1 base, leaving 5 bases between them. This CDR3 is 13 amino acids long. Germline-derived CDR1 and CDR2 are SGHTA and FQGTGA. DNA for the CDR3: TGTGCCAGCAGCTTATCAGAGAACACTGAAGCTTTCTTT. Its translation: CASSLSENTEAFF. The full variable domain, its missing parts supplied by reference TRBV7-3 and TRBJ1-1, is GAGVSQTPSNKVTEKGKYVELRCDPISGHTALYWYRQSLGQGPEFLIYFQGTGAADDSGLPNDRFFAVRPEGSVSTLKIQRTERGDSAVYLCASSLSENTEAFFGQGTRLTVV.

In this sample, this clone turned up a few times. CDR3 DNA: TGTGCCGTCCAGGACGGAAGCTATGGCTACACCTTC. Its translation is CAVQDGSYGYTF. The gene calls are TRBV10-3 and TRBJ1-2; D is undetermined. This CDR3 spans 12 amino acids. Germline V gene data show CDR1 as ENHRY and CDR2 as SYGVKD. V was cut by 11 bases and J by 4 bases, with 14 bases left in between.

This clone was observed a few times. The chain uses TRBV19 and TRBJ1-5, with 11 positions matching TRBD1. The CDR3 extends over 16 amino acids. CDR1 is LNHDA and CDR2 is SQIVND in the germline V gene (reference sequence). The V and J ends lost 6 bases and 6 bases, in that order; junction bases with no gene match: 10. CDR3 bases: TGTGCCAGTAGCCGTGAGGACAGGGGGCCTCGTCAGCCCCAGCATTTT. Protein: CASSREDRGPRQPQHF.

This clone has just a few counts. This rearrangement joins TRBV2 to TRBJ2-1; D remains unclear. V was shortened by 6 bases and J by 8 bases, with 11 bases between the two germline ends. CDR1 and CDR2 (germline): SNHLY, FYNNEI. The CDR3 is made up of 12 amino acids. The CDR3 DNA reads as TGTGCCAGCAGGGGTCCGACGGATGAGCAGTTCTTC. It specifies CASRGPTDEQFF.

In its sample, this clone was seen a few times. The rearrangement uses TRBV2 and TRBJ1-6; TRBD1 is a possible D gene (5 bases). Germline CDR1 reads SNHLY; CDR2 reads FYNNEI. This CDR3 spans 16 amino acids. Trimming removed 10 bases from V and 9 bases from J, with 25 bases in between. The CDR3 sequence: CATNKDAIGVGSPLHF. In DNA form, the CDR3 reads TGTGCCACGAATAAGGACGCGATAGGGGTCGGTTCACCCCTCCACTTT.

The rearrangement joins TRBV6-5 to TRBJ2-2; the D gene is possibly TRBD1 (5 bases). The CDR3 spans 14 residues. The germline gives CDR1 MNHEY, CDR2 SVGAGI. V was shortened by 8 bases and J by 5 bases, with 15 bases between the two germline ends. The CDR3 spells CASGRTTRTGELFF. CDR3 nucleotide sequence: TGTGCCAGCGGGCGGACAACCAGGACCGGGGAGCTGTTTTTT.

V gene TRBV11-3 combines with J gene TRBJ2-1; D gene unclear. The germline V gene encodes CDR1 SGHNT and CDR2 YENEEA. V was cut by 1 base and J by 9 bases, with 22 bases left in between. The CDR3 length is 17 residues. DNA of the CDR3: TGTGCCAGCAGCTTAGGTGGCGTCTCCCGGATGAAGGGTGAGCAGTTCTTC. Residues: CASSLGGVSRMKGEQFF. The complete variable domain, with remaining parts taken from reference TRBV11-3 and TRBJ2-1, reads EAGVVQSPRYKIIEKKQPVAFWCNPISGHNTLYWYLQNLGQGPELLIRYENEEAVDDSQLPKDRFSAERLKGVDSTLKIQPAELGDSAVYLCASSLGGVSRMKGEQFFGPGTRLTVL.

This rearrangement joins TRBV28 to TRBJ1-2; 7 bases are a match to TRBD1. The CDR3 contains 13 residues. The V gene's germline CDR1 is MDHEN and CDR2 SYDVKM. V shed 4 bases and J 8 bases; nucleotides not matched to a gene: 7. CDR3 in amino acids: CASSSTGVRGYTF. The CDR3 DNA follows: TGTGCCAGCAGTTCCACAGGGGTAAGGGGCTACACCTTC.

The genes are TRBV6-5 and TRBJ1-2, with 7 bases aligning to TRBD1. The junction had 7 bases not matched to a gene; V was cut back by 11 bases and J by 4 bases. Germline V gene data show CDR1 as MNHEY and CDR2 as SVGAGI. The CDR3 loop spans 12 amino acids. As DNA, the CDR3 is TGTGCCGTCCGACAGGGACCCTATGGCTACACCTTC. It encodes CAVRQGPYGYTF.

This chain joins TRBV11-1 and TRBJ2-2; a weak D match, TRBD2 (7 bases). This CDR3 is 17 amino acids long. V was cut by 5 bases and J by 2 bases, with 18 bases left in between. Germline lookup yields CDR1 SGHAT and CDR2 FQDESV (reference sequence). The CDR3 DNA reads TGTGCCAGCAGCCACCCTCCCGGGGGGCCTAACACCGGGGAGCTGTTTTTT. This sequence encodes CASSHPPGGPNTGELFF.

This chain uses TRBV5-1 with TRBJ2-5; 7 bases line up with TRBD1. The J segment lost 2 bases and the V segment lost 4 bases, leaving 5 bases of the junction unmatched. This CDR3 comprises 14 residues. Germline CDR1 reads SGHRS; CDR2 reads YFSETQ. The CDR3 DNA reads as TGCGCCAGCAGCCCGGGGACAGCTCAAGAGACCCAGTACTTC. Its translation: CASSPGTAQETQYF.

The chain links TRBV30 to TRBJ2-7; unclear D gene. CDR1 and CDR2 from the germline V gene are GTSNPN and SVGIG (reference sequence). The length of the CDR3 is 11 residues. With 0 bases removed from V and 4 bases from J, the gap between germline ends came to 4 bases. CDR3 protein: CAWSVNYEQYF. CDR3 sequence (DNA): TGTGCCTGGAGTGTAAATTACGAGCAGTACTTC.

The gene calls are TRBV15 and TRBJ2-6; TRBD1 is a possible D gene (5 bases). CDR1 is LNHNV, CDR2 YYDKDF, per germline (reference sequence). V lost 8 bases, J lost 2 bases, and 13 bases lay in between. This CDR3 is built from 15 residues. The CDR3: CATAPGPPGANVLTF. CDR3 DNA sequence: TGTGCCACCGCCCCAGGGCCTCCTGGGGCCAACGTCCTGACTTTC.